These T cell receptor beta chains were read from a single sample in a study of cytotoxic CD8 clonotypes in ibrutinib-treated CLL. Sequencing was performed with immunoSEQ multiplex PCR; in TCRdb, only in-frame clones are kept and a portion is missing. Here the sample spans hundreds of thousands of clones, approximately 80% being singletons. Sequencing used PBMCs, obtained before ibrutinib treatment. The origin of the receptors is a human donor with chronic lymphocytic leukemia. The CDR3 runs from the conserved cysteine through the conserved F or W. The order of the fields is J gene, V gene, clone size, CDR3 length, D gene, CDR3 protein, CDR3 DNA. The D gene is left open where the match is weak. Size tells how often a clone was seen (once, few, many) or the class of an expanded clone, and some rows leave it out.

TRBJ2-7	TRBV7-2	-	14	TRBD1	CASSSGTVSYEQYF	TGTGCCAGCAGCTCGGGGACAGTGTCCTACGAGCAGTACTTC
TRBJ2-1	TRBV27	-	14	TRBD2	CASYSGRVYNEQFF	TGTGCCAGCTACAGCGGGAGGGTATACAATGAGCAGTTCTTC
TRBJ2-5	TRBV15	-	15	-	CATSRDYVGSETQYF	TGTGCCACCAGCAGAGATTACGTCGGGAGTGAGACCCAGTACTTC
TRBJ2-7	TRBV30	-	13	TRBD2	CAWSIGLADEQYF	TGTGCCTGGAGCATAGGACTAGCGGACGAGCAGTACTTC
TRBJ1-2	TRBV28	few	14	-	CASWQTGRLGGYTF	TGTGCCAGCTGGCAAACAGGGAGATTGGGTGGCTACACCTTC
TRBJ1-2	TRBV6-6	-	13	-	CASSHRETWGYTF	TGTGCCAGCAGTCATAGGGAGACCTGGGGCTACACCTTC
TRBJ1-3	TRBV29-1	-	13	-	CSVGFSGLDTIYF	TGCAGCGTTGGTTTCAGCGGTCTGGACACCATATATTTT
TRBJ2-4	TRBV7-8	-	15	-	CASSLELTVGNIQYF	TGTGCCAGCAGCTTAGAATTGACAGTGGGAAACATTCAGTACTTC
TRBJ1-2	TRBV10-3	-	13	-	CAISGQGGVGYTF	TGTGCCATCTCTGGGCAGGGTGGGGTTGGCTACACCTTC
TRBJ1-1	TRBV19	few	14	-	CASSKGSKGTEAFF	TGTGCCAGTAGTAAAGGGAGTAAGGGCACTGAAGCTTTCTTT
TRBJ1-1	TRBV7-7	-	13	-	CASSSALGAEAFF	TGTGCTAGCAGCTCCGCTTTGGGGGCTGAAGCTTTCTTT
TRBJ2-7	TRBV5-1	-	14	-	CASSPLTRFYEQYF	TGCGCCAGCAGCCCCTTGACTAGGTTCTACGAGCAGTACTTC
TRBJ1-5	TRBV7-2	few	15	-	CASSFSSHSNQPQHF	TGTGCCAGCAGCTTCTCTAGCCATAGCAATCAGCCCCAGCATTTT
TRBJ1-2	TRBV18	-	16	-	CASSPREAESTYGYTF	TGTGCCAGCTCACCACGTGAGGCAGAGTCCACCTATGGCTACACCTTC
TRBJ2-3	TRBV7-6	-	17	TRBD2	CASSPGLARTLKDTQYF	TGTGCCAGCAGCCCGGGACTAGCGCGTACCCTCAAAGATACGCAGTATTTT
TRBJ1-2	TRBV7-2	few	14	-	CASSLEWSGYGYTF	TGTGCCAGCAGCTTAGAGTGGAGCGGCTATGGCTACACCTTC